One and the same sample provided the 14 T cell receptor beta chains below, sequenced in a study of beta chain features in type 1 diabetes. TCRB transcripts that were expressed got sequenced, as all of the isolated RNA had been reverse transcribed. Some clones are missing from TCRdb's copy, which holds only in-frame ones; the method was immunoSEQ multiplex PCR. In the table there are about 250,000 clones, around an eighth of which are singletons. The sequencing sample was made of naive CD4+ T cells from blood. Receptors originate from a woman in her thirties or forties in good health.

This clone was seen only a few times. This chain links TRBV7-9 with TRBJ2-2, with D maybe TRBD2 (5 bases). Germline V gives CDR1 SEHNR, CDR2 FQNEAQ (reference sequence). The V end lost 5 bases, the J end lost 3 bases, and 7 bases lay between the germline ends. CDR3 length equals 13 residues. The CDR3 spells CASSGLDTGELFF. For the CDR3, the DNA is TGTGCCAGCAGCGGACTGGACACCGGGGAGCTGTTTTTT. The full variable domain, with the rest looked up from reference TRBV7-9 and TRBJ2-2, is DTGVSQNPRHKITKRGQNVTFRCDPISEHNRLYWYRQTLGQGPEFLTYFQNEAQLEKSRLLSDRFSAERPKGSFSTLEIQRTEQGDSAMYLCASSGLDTGELFFGEGSRLTVL.

This clone showed up just a few times. V is TRBV10-1 and J is TRBJ2-2; 10 bases match TRBD1. The germline V gene has CDR1 WNHNN and CDR2 SYGVQD (reference sequence). V shed 0 bases, J shed 7 bases, and the junction held 11 bases outside the gene matches. The CDR3 length is 18 residues. CDR3 DNA sequence: TGCGCCAGCAGTGAGTCGCTGGGGACAGGGGAGAAGGTCGGGGAGCTGTTTTTT. Translation gives CASSESLGTGEKVGELFF.

This clone has only a few counts. The chain carries TRBV19 and TRBJ1-5; TRBD1 agrees at 7 bases. Germline lookup yields CDR1 LNHDA and CDR2 SQIVND (reference sequence). V dropped 6 bases and J dropped 1; count of bases not matched to a gene: 9. The CDR3 has 16 residues. Written as DNA, the CDR3 is TGTGCCAGTAGCAATACAGGGGCTAGGAGCAATCAGCCCCAGCATTTT. Protein product: CASSNTGARSNQPQHF.

The CDR3 sequence: CASSNGVSGLIRGTQYF. CDR3 coding DNA: TGTGCCAGCAGTAACGGAGTCTCGGGACTAATAAGAGGGACCCAGTACTTC. The chain employs TRBV2 and TRBJ2-5, with 7 bases aligning to TRBD2. Germline V gives CDR1 SNHLY, CDR2 FYNNEI. The ends lost 5 bases at V and 7 bases at J; junction bases unmatched: 19. The CDR3 spans 17 residues.

CDR3 in DNA: TGTGCCAGCAGCCCCCCGGGACACTACGAGCAGTACTTC. It specifies CASSPPGHYEQYF. The chain is built from TRBV11-2 and TRBJ2-7; maybe TRBD1 (6 bases). Trimming shortened V by 5 bases and J by 3 bases, and 11 bases separated the two germline ends. This CDR3 region has 13 residues. The germline V gene encodes CDR1 SGHAT and CDR2 FQNNGV.

The chain joins TRBV5-8 to TRBJ1-2; D remains ambiguous. Germline V gene data show CDR1 as SGHTS and CDR2 as YDEGEE. V was shortened by 9 bases and J by 3 bases, with 18 bases between the two germline ends. CDR3 length: 14 amino acids. In DNA form, the CDR3 reads TGTGCCATGCCACAAGGACTGTCGGACTATGGCTACACCTTC. As protein: CAMPQGLSDYGYTF. The full variable domain, completed using reference TRBV5-8 and TRBJ1-2, is EAGVTQSPTHLIKTRGQQATLRCSPISGHTSVYWYQQALGLGLQFLLWYDEGEERNRGNFPPRFSGRQFPNYSSELNVNALELEDSALYLCAMPQGLSDYGYTFGSGTRLTVV.

This clone was counted many times. The chain joins TRBV4-3 to TRBJ2-1; TRBD1 aligns across 12 bases. This CDR3 comprises 17 residues. V dropped 2 bases and J dropped 7; count of bases not matched to a gene: 9. From germline, CDR1 is LGHNA and CDR2 YSLEER. The CDR3 DNA reads TGCGCCAGCAGCCAATCCCCCCGGGACAGGGGGCGGAATGAGCAGTTCTTC. Amino acids: CASSQSPRDRGRNEQFF.

The chain uses TRBV11-2 and TRBJ1-2; 7 bases match TRBD1. The V gene end was trimmed by 3 bases and the J gene end by 0 bases; junction bases not matched to a gene: 4. The CDR3 consists of 15 residues. Germline loops: CDR1 SGHAT, CDR2 FQNNGV. The CDR3 bases are TGTGCCAGCAGCTTGACAGGGCCTGCTAACTATGGCTACACCTTC. This translates into CASSLTGPANYGYTF.

The table lists this clone with a few counts. V usage is TRBV7-2 and J usage is TRBJ1-5, with D possibly TRBD1 on 6 matching bases. This CDR3 is built from 17 residues. From germline, CDR1 is SGHTA and CDR2 FQGNSA. V gave up 1 base and J gave up 2 bases, with 15 bases separating them. CDR3 residues: CASSLGLLGARNQPQHF. Here the CDR3 DNA reads TGTGCCAGCAGCTTAGGTCTCTTGGGGGCCCGCAATCAGCCCCAGCATTTT.

V usage is TRBV4-1 and J usage is TRBJ1-1; 7 positions match TRBD1. Germline lookup yields CDR1 MGHRA and CDR2 YSYEKL. The CDR3 consists of 16 residues. The J segment lost 5 bases and the V segment lost 0 bases, leaving 9 bases of the junction unmatched. This CDR3 reads CASSQDRRGRFTEAFF. The CDR3 nucleotides read TGCGCCAGCAGCCAAGATCGCAGGGGGAGATTTACTGAAGCTTTCTTT.

The chain is built from TRBV10-3 and TRBJ2-1, with a possible D match to TRBD1 (6 bases). There are 16 residues in the CDR3. Germline V gives CDR1 ENHRY, CDR2 SYGVKD. Trimming removed 6 bases from V and 2 bases from J, with 17 bases in between. CDR3 loop: CAIRGRGRGAYNEQFF. In DNA, the CDR3 is TGTGCCATCAGAGGCAGGGGCCGAGGGGCCTACAATGAGCAGTTCTTC.

This clone has just a few counts. The chain links TRBV7-2 to TRBJ2-1; 9 bases match TRBD2. Germline V CDR1 and CDR2: SGHTA, FQGNSA. V lost 5 bases and J lost 10; bases outside the gene matches: 18. This CDR3 has 17 residues. CDR3 amino acids: CASSTRGAGGGPREQFF. In DNA form, the CDR3 reads TGTGCCAGCAGCACTAGGGGCGCGGGGGGGGGCCCAAGGGAGCAGTTCTTC.

This clone has more than one count but fewer than ten. The gene calls are TRBV7-8 and TRBJ2-7, with a tentative D call TRBD1 (5 bases). With 1 base removed from V and 2 bases from J, the gap between germline ends came to 9 bases. CDR1 and CDR2 (germline): SGHVS, FQNEAQ. The CDR3 runs 14 residues. In DNA, the CDR3 is TGTGCCAGCAGCTTAGAAAGGGGCGCCTACGAGCAGTACTTC. Its protein product is CASSLERGAYEQYF.

This clone was detected only a few times. The chain is built from TRBV11-2 and TRBJ1-4; 8 nucleotides match TRBD1. The CDR3 spans 14 residues. CDR1 SGHAT and CDR2 FQNNGV come from the germline V gene. V was pared by 5 bases and J by 5 bases, with 4 bases of the junction left unmatched. The CDR3 sequence: CASSRDRQNEKLFF. The CDR3 DNA is TGTGCCAGCAGCAGGGACAGGCAGAATGAAAAACTGTTTTTT.